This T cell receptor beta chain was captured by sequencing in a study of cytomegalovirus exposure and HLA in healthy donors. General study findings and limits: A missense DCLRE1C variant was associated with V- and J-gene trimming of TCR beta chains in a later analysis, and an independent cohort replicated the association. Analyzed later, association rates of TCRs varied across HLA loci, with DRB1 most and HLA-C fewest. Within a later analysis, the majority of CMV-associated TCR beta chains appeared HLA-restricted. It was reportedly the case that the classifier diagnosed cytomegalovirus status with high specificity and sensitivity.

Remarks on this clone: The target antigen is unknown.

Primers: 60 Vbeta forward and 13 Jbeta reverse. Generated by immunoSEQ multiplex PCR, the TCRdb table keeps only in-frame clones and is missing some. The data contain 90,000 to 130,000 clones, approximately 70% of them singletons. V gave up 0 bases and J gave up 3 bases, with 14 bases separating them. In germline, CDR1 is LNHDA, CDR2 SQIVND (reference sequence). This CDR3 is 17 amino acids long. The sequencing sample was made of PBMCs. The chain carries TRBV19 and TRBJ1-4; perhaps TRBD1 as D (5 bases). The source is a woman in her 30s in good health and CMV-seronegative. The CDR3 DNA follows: TGTGCCAGTAGTATAGATCGGCGACAGAAGCCTAATGAAAAACTGTTTTTT. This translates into CASSIDRRQKPNEKLFF.